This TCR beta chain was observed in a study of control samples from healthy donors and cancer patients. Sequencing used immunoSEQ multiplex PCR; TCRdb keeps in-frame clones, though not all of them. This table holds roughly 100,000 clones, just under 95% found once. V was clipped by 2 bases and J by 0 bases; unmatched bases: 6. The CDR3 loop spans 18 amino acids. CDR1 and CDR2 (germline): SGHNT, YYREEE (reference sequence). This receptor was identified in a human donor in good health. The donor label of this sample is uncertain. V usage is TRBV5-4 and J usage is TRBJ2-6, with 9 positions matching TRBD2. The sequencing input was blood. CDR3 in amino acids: CASSLKRGGGSGANVLTF. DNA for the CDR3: TGTGCCAGCAGCTTAAAACGCGGGGGGGGCTCTGGGGCCAACGTCCTGACTTTC.